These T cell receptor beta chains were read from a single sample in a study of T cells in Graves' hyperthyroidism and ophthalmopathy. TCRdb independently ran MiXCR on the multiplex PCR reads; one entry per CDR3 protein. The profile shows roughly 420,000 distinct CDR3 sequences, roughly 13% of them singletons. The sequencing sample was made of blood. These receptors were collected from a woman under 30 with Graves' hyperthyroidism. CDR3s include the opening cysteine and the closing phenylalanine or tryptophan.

CDR3: CASSQTSGSFGTDTQYF; J: TRBJ2-3; V: TRBV3-1
CDR3: CASSSLVDEQFF; J: TRBJ2-1; V: TRBV12-3/TRBV12-4
CDR3: CASSQAPGANSPLHF; J: TRBJ1-6; V: TRBV4-3
CDR3: CASSFWVGAGELFF; J: TRBJ2-2; V: TRBV27
CDR3: CASVQNFYNEQFF; J: TRBJ2-1; V: TRBV12-5
CDR3: CASSPRDIPTYNEQFF; J: TRBJ2-1; V: TRBV5-1
CDR3: CASSQEGQSGANVLTF; J: TRBJ2-6; V: TRBV4-3
CDR3: CASSPLLGKETQYF; J: TRBJ2-5; V: TRBV18
CDR3: CASRTRDIDRETQYF; J: TRBJ2-5; V: TRBV7-9
CDR3: CAWSRDLGEKLFF; J: TRBJ1-4; V: TRBV30
CDR3: CASSEGGPRQETQYF; J: TRBJ2-5; V: TRBV2
CDR3: CASSIMLGSSNQPQHF; J: TRBJ1-5; V: TRBV19
CDR3: CASGGLPTDTQYF; J: TRBJ2-3; V: TRBV27
CDR3: CASSASGTSGNEQFF; J: TRBJ2-1; V: TRBV9
CDR3: CACSPLVPSGRTYEQYF; J: TRBJ2-7; V: TRBV28
CDR3: CASSLGLGGSSVYEQYF; J: TRBJ2-7; V: TRBV28
CDR3: CASSPPGSPNEKLFF; J: TRBJ1-4; V: TRBV5-5
CDR3: CASSLGWDRPNYGYTF; J: TRBJ1-2; V: TRBV7-9
CDR3: CASSYGQDTDTQYF; J: TRBJ2-3; V: TRBV6-2/TRBV6-3
CDR3: CASSIRVASPIANYGYTF; J: TRBJ1-2; V: TRBV19
CDR3: CASGGTSGRAHEQYF; J: TRBJ2-7; V: TRBV28
CDR3: CASSLFPGYEQYF; J: TRBJ2-7; V: TRBV27
CDR3: CASSLDNTGTGNEQFF; J: TRBJ2-1; V: TRBV7-9
CDR3: CASGMRSEQYF; J: TRBJ2-7; V: TRBV25-1
CDR3: CASSPRSGHGYTF; J: TRBJ1-2; V: TRBV3-1
CDR3: CASSQDFGGGSSGSDTYNEQFF; J: TRBJ2-1; V: TRBV3-1
CDR3: CASRTGTRVTGELFF; J: TRBJ2-2; V: TRBV19
CDR3: CASSPGTTRLSTDTQYF; J: TRBJ2-3; V: TRBV11-2
CDR3: CASSLAAAIYGYTF; J: TRBJ1-2; V: TRBV28
CDR3: CASSQVRGYEQYF; J: TRBJ2-7; V: TRBV4-3
CDR3: CASSLDGTGVTDTQYF; J: TRBJ2-3; V: TRBV5-5
CDR3: CASSQLGNTEAFF; J: TRBJ1-1; V: TRBV3-1